This T cell receptor beta chain came from a study of T cells in women clearing cervical HPV infection. Study context: Case blood was drawn when the lesion was first found; control blood after infection became undetectable. For cases, blood was sampled a median about 140 days after lesion detection, interquartile range roughly 80 to 220 days. Notes on the study in general: Repertoire richness, not evenness, was significantly elevated in CIN3+ cases versus controls.

J lost 3 bases, V lost 0 bases, and 3 bases had no gene match. The CDR3 loop spans 15 amino acids. Germline loops: CDR1 SGHDT, CDR2 YYEEEE. Genomic DNA, averaging about 1,200 ng per sample, yielded TCR beta CDR3 via immunoSEQ. Data came from immunoSEQ multiplex PCR; TCRdb stores just in-frame clones and leaves some out. The table lists 35,000 to 45,000 clones. As to this clone: Its antigen is unknown. With the read ending 3 residues before the CDR3 end, the germline J gene is used to fill in that end.

The sequencing sample was made of blood buffy coat. The origin of this receptor is a woman aged 18 to 75 with a cervical HPV16 infection that either progressed to CIN3+ or cleared (not recorded which). This rearrangement joins TRBV5-6 to TRBJ2-5; 9 nucleotides agree with TRBD1. The CDR3 loop reads CASSLDGTGKETQYF. The CDR3 bases that were read are TGTGCCAGCAGCTTGGATGGGACAGGGAAAGAGACC.